A single sample gave rise to the 4 T cell receptor beta chains below, sequenced in a study of blood T cell repertoires in COVID-19. Assay used: immunoSEQ multiplex PCR; TCRdb lists only in-frame clones, some missing. The sample has around 63,000 clones, approximately 79% seen once. Input material: peripheral blood. These receptors were collected from a woman in her 70s with acute or convalescent COVID-19.

The rearrangement uses TRBV19 and TRBJ2-3; 13 positions agree with TRBD2. The CDR3 sequence is 16 residues long. Germline V CDR1 and CDR2: LNHDA, SQIVND (reference sequence). The V gene end was trimmed by 1 base and the J gene end by 4 bases; junction bases not matched to a gene: 2. CDR3 sequence: CASSIVTSGGADTQYF. CDR3 nucleotide sequence: TGTGCCAGTAGTATAGTCACTAGCGGGGGGGCAGATACGCAGTATTTT.

This chain joins TRBV15 and TRBJ2-5; tentative D call: TRBD1 (7 bases). The CDR3 loop spans 18 amino acids. Trimming pared 1 base from V and 5 bases from J, leaving 23 bases between. Germline V gene sequence: CDR1 LNHNV, CDR2 YYDKDF (reference sequence). DNA of the CDR3: TGTGCCACCAGCAGAGTCTTGAGGGGCGGGACAGCCCAGGAGACCCAGTACTTC. It translates to CATSRVLRGGTAQETQYF.

The chain recombines TRBV2 with TRBJ1-6; 7 bases map to TRBD1. The CDR3 loop spans 14 amino acids. Germline trimming cut 4 bases from V and 6 bases from J; bases unmatched to any gene: 3. The germline V gene has CDR1 SNHLY and CDR2 FYNNEI. The CDR3, as DNA: TGTGCCAGCAGTGGACAGGGAGGTAATTCACCCCTCCACTTT. Residues: CASSGQGGNSPLHF.

The rearrangement links TRBV7-2 to TRBJ1-4, with 7 bases aligning to TRBD1. Germline assignment: CDR1 SGHTA and CDR2 FQGNSA. Germline trimming cut 2 bases from V and 4 bases from J; bases unmatched to any gene: 4. The CDR3 has 15 amino acids. CDR3 DNA sequence: TGTGCCAGCAGCTTAATGACAGGGTATAATGAAAAACTGTTTTTT. Its translation: CASSLMTGYNEKLFF.